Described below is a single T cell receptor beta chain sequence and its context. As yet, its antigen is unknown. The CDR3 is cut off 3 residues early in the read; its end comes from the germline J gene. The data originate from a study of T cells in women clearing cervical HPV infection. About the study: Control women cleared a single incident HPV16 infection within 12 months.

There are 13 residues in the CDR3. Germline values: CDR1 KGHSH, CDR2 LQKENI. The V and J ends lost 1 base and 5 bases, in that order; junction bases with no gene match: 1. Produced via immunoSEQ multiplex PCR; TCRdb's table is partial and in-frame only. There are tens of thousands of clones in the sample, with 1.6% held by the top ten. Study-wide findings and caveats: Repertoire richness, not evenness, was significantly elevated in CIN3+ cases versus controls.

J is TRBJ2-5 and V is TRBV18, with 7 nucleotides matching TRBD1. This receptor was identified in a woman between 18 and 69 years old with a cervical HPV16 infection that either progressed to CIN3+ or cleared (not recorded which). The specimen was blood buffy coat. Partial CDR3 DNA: TGTGCCAGCTCACCACTACAGGGGGAGACC. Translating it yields CASSPLQGET. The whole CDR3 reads CASSPLQGETQYF.